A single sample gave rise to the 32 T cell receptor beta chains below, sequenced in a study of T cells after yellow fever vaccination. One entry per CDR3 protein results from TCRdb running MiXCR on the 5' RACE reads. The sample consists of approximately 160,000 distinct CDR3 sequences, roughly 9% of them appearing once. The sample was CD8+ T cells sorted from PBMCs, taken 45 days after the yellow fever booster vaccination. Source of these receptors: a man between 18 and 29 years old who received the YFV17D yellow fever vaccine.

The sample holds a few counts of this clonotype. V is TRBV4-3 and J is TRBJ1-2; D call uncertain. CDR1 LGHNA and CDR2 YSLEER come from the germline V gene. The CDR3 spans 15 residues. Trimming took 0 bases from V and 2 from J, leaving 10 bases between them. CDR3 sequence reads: CASSQDLARNYGYTF. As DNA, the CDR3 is TGCGCCAGCAGCCAAGATTTGGCAAGGAACTATGGCTACACCTTC.

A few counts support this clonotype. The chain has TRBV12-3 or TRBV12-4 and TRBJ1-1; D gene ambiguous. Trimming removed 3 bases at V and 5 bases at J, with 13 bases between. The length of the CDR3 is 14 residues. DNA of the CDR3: TGTGCCAGCAGTTTTCGGGGAACGGCTACTGAAGCTTTCTTT. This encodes CASSFRGTATEAFF.

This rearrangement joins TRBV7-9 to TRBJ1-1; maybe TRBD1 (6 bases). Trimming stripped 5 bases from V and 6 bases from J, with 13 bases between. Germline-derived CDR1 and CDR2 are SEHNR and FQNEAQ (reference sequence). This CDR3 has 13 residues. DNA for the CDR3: TGTGCCAGCAGCGTGCTAGGGGGAGCTGAAGCTTTCTTT. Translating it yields CASSVLGGAEAFF.

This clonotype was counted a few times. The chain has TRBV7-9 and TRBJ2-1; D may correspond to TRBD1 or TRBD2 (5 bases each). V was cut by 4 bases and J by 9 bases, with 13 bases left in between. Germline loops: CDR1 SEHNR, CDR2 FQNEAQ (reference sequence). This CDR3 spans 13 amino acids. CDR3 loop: CASSSEGWGEQFF. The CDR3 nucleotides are TGTGCCAGCAGCTCCGAGGGGTGGGGTGAGCAGTTCTTC.

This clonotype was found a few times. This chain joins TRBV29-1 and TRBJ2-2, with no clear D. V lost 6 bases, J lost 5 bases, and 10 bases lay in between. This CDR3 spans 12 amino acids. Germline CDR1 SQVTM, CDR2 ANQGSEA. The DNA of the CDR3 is TGCAGCGTACGGGCCGAAACCGGGGAGCTGTTTTTT. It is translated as CSVRAETGELFF.

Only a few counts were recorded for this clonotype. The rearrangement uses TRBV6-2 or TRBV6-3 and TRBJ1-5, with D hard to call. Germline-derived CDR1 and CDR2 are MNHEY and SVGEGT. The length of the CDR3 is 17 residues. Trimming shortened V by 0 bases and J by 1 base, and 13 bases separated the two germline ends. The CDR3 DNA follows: TGTGCCAGCAGTTACTCGAGTCGTTGGAAGAGCAATCAGCCCCAGCATTTT. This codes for CASSYSSRWKSNQPQHF.

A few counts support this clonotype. The CDR3 protein is CASSVEGGTEVAFF. The CDR3 coding sequence is TGTGCCAGCAGCGTAGAGGGGGGCACCGAGGTAGCTTTCTTT. This chain connects TRBV9 to TRBJ1-1, with D possibly being TRBD1 (6 bases). V was cut by 0 bases and J by 10 bases, with 16 bases left in between. This CDR3 contains 14 residues. Per germline, CDR1 SGDLS and CDR2 YYNGEE.

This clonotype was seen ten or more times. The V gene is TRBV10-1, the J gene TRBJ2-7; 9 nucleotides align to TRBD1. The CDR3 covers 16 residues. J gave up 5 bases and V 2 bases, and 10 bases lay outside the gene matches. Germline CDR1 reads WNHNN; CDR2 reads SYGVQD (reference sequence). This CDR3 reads CASSEIRGTGSHEQYF. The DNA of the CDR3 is TGCGCCAGCAGTGAGATCCGAGGGACAGGGTCCCACGAGCAGTACTTC.

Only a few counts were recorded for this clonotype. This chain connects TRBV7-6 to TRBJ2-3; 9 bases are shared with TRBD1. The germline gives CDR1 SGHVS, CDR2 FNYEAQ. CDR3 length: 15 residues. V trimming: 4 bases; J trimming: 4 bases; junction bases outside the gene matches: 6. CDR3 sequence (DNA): TGTGCCAGCAGCTATCTACAGGGGGCCCCAGATACGCAGTATTTT. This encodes CASSYLQGAPDTQYF.

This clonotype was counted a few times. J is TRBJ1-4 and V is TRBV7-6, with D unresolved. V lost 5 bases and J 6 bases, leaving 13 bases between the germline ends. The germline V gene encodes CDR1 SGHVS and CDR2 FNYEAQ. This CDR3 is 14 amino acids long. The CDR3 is CASSPVDGYEKLFF. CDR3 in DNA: TGTGCCAGCAGCCCGGTAGACGGATATGAAAAACTGTTTTTT.

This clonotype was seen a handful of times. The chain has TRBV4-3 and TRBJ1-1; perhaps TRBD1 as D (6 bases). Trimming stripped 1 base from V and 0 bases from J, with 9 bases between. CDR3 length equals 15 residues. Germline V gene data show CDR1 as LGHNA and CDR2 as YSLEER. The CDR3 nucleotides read TGCGCCAGCAGCCAAGGGGACACCATGAACACTGAAGCTTTCTTT. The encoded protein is CASSQGDTMNTEAFF.

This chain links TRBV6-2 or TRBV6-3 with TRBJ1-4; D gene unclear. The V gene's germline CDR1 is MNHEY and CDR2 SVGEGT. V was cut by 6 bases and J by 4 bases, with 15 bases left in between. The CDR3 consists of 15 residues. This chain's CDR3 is CASSLTGRINEKLFF. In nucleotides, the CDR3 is TGTGCCAGCAGCCTGACGGGGAGGATTAATGAAAAACTGTTTTTT.

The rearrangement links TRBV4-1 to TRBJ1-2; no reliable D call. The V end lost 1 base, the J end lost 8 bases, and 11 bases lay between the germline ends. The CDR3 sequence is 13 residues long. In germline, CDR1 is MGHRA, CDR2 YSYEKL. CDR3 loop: CASSQVGLRGYTF. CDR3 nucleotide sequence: TGCGCCAGCAGCCAAGTGGGTTTACGGGGCTACACCTTC.

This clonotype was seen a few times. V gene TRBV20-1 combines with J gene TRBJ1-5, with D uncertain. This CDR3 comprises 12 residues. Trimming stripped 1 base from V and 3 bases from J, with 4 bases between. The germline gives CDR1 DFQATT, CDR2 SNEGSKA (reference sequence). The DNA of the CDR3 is TGCAGTGCTAGAGTACCCAATCAGCCCCAGCATTTT. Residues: CSARVPNQPQHF.

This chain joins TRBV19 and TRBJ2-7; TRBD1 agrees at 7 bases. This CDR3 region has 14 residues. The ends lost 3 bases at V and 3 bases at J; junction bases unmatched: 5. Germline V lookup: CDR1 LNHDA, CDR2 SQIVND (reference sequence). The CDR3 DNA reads TGTGCCAGTAGTATCGAGGCAGGGGGCTACGAGCAGTACTTC. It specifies CASSIEAGGYEQYF.

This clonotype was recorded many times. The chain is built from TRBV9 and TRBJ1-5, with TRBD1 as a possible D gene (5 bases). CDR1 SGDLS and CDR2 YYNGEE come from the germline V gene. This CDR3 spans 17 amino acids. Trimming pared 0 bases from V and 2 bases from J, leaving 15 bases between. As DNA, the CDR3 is TGTGCCAGCAGCGTAGAAGGGGAGTGGACGGGCAATCAGCCCCAGCATTTT. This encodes CASSVEGEWTGNQPQHF.

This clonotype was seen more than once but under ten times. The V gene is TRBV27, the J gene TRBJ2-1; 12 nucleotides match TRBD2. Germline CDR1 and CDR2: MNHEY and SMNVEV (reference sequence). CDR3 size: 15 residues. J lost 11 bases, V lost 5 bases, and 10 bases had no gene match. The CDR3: CASSEASGGATQQFF. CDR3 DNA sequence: TGTGCCAGCAGTGAGGCTAGCGGGGGGGCGACACAGCAGTTCTTC.

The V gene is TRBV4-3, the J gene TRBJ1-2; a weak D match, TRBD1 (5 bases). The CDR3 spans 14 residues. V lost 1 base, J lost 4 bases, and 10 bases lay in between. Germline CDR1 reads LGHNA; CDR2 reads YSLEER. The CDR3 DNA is TGCGCCAGCAGCCAAGTGGGGGAGAGCTATGGCTACACCTTC. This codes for CASSQVGESYGYTF.

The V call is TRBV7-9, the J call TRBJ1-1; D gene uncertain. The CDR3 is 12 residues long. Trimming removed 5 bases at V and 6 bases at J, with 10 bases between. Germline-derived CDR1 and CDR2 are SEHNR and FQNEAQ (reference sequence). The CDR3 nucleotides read TGTGCCAGCAGCCCCAAGCCGCCTGAAGCTTTCTTT. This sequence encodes CASSPKPPEAFF.

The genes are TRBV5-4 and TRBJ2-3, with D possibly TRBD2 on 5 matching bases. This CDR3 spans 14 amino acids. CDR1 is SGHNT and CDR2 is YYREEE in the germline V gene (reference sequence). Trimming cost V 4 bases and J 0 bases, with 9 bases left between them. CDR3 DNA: TGTGCCAGCAGCGAAACGGGGAGCACAGATACGCAGTATTTT. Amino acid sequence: CASSETGSTDTQYF.

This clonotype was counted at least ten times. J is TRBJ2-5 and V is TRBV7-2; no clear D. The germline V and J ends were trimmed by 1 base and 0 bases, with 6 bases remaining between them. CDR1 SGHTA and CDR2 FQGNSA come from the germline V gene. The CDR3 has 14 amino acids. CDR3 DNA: TGTGCCAGCAGCTTAGGTTTCAACCAAGAGACCCAGTACTTC. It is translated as CASSLGFNQETQYF.

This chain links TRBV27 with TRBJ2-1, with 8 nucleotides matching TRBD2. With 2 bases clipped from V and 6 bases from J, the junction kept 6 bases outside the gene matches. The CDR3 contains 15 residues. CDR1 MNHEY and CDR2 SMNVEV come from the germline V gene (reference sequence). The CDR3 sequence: CASSLSGGGVNEQFF. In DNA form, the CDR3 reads TGTGCCAGCAGTTTAAGCGGGGGCGGGGTCAATGAGCAGTTCTTC.

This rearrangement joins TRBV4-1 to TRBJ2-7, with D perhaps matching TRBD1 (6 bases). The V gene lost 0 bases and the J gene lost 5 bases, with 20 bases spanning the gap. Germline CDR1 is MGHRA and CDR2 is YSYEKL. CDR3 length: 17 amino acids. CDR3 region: CASSQEVPTGTSNEQYF. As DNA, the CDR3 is TGCGCCAGCAGCCAAGAGGTCCCGACCGGGACATCCAACGAGCAGTACTTC.

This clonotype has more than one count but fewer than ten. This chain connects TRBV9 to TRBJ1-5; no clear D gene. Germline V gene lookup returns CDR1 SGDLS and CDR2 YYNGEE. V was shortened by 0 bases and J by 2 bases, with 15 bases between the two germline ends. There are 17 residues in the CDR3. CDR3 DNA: TGTGCCAGCAGCGTAGGTCCAGACCAGGTCGGCAATCAGCCCCAGCATTTT. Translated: CASSVGPDQVGNQPQHF.

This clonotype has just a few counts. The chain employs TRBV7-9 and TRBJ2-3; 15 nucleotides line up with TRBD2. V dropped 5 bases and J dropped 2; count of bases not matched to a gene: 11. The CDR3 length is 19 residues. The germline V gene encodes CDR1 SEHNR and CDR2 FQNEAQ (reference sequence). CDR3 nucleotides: TGTGCCAGCAGCACGACTCGGGGACTAGCGGGGGGACTCACAGATACGCAGTATTTT. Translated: CASSTTRGLAGGLTDTQYF. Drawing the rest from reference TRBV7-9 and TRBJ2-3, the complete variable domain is DTGVSQNPRHKITKRGQNVTFRCDPISEHNRLYWYRQTLGQGPEFLTYFQNEAQLEKSRLLSDRFSAERPKGSFSTLEIQRTEQGDSAMYLCASSTTRGLAGGLTDTQYFGPGTRLTVL.

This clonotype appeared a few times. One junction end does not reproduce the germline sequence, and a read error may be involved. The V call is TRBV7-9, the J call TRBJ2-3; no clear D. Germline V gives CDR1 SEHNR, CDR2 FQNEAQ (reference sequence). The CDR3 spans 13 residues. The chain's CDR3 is CASILGPSDTQYF. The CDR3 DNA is TGTGCCAGCATCTTAGGTCCATCCGATACGCAGTATTTT. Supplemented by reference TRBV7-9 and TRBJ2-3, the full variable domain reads DTGVSQNPRHKITKRGQNVTFRCDPISEHNRLYWYRQTLGQGPEFLTYFQNEAQLEKSRLLSDRFSAERPKGSFSTLEIQRTEQGDSAMYLCASILGPSDTQYFGPGTRLTVL.

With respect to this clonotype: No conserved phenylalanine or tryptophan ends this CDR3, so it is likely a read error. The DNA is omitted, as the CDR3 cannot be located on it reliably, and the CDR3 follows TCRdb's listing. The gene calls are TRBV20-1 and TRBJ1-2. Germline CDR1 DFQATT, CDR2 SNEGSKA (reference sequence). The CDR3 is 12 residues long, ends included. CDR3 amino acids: CSARDGPYFHGL.

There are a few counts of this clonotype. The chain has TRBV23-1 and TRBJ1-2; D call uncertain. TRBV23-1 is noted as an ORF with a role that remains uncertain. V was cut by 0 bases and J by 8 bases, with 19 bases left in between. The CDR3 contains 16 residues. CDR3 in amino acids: CASSQSIKGGTLGYTF. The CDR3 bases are TGCGCCAGCAGTCAATCTATTAAGGGCGGAACATTGGGCTACACCTTC.

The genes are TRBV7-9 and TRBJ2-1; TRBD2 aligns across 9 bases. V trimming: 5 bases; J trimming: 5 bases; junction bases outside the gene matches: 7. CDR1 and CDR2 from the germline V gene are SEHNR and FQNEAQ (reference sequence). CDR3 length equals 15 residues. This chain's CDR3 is CASSPGGGVHNEQFF. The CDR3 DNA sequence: TGTGCCAGCAGCCCCGGCGGGGGGGTCCACAATGAGCAGTTCTTC.

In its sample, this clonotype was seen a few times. The CDR3 here is CASSSLQGRETQYF. The CDR3 DNA reads as TGTGCCAGCAGCTCACTACAGGGGAGGGAGACCCAGTACTTC. The chain employs TRBV7-8 and TRBJ2-5, with a weak D call TRBD1 (7 bases). Germline V gives CDR1 SGHVS, CDR2 FQNEAQ. Deletions cut 4 bases from V and 5 bases from J, with 14 bases between. The CDR3 totals 14 residues.

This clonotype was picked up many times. CDR3 bases: TGTGCCAGCAGCTGGGCGGGGACAGACCAAGAGACCCAGTACTTC. Translating gives CASSWAGTDQETQYF. V gene TRBV7-6 combines with J gene TRBJ2-5; the D gene is possibly TRBD1 (7 bases). V shed 4 bases and J shed 0 bases, with 12 bases lying between them. CDR1 SGHVS and CDR2 FNYEAQ come from the germline V gene. The CDR3 has 15 amino acids.

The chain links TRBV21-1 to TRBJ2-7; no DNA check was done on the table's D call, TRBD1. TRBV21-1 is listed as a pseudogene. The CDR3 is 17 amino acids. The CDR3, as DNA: TGTGCCAGCAGCAATTCGCCGAGCGGGGGCGTCGGGGGCGAGCAGTACGTC. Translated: CASSNSPSGGVGGEQYV.